This T cell receptor beta chain was sequenced in a study of shared clonotypes between healthy human individuals. Regarding the study as a whole: Large depth notwithstanding, sorted-subset sequencing proved incomplete by rarefaction. Clonotypes which were not shared had lower generation probabilities than clonotypes that all four donors shared.

As for this clone: What it binds is not known.

CDR1 and CDR2 (germline): SGHTA, FQGNSA. This CDR3 contains 17 residues. Trimming at V came to 0 bases and at J to 1 base, leaving 7 bases not matched to a gene. Assay used: immunoSEQ multiplex PCR; TCRdb lists only in-frame clones, some missing. Altogether around 550,000 clones are present, 90% to 96% being singletons, with the ten largest covering 0.06%. The receptor's source is a woman younger than 45 in good health. The source material was naive CD4+ T cells sorted from blood. As for subset: CD45RA+ positively selected. The rearrangement joins TRBV7-2 to TRBJ2-7; 9 nucleotides agree with TRBD2. The CDR3 region has the DNA TGTGCCAGCAGCTTAGCGCGGAATAGCGGGAGTTCCTACGAGCAGTACTTC. Protein: CASSLARNSGSSYEQYF.